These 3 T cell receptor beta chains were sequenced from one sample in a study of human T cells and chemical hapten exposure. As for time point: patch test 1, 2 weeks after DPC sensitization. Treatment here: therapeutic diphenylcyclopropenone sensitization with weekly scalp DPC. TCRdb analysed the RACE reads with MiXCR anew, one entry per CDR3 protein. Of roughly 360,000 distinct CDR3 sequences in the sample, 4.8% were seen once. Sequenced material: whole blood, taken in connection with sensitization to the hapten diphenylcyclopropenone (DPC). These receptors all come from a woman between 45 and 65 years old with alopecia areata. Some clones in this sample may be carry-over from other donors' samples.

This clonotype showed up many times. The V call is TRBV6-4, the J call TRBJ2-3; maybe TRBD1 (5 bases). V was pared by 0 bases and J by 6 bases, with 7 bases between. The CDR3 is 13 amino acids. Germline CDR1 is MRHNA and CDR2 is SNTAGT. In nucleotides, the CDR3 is TGTGCCAGCAGTGACTCTCCAGGGGATACGCAGTATTTT. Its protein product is CASSDSPGDTQYF.

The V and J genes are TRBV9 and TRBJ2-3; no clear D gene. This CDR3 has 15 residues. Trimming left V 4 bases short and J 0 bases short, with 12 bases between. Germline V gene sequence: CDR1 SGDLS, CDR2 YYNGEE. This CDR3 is CASSSSTTSTDTQYF. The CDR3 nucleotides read TGTGCCAGCAGCTCCTCAACAACTAGCACAGATACGCAGTATTTT. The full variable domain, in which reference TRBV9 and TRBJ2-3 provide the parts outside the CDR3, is DSGVTQTPKHLITATGQRVTLRCSPRSGDLSVYWYQQSLDQGLQFLIQYYNGEERAKGNILERFSAQQFPDLHSELNLSSLELGDSALYFCASSSSTTSTDTQYFGPGTRLTVL.

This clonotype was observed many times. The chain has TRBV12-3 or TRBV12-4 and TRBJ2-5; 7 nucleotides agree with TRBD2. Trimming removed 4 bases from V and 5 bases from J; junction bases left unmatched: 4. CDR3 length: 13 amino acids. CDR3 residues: CASSWTRAETQYF. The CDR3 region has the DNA TGTGCCAGCAGTTGGACTAGGGCGGAGACCCAGTACTTC.